Listed below are T cell receptor beta chains from one sample, sequenced in a study of blood T cell repertoires in COVID-19. Clones were sequenced by immunoSEQ multiplex PCR, and TCRdb holds only the in-frame ones, with some missing. The profile shows almost 200,000 clones, roughly 90% of them singletons. Sequencing used PBMCs or T cells enriched from blood (not recorded which). Every receptor here comes from a woman between 18 and 29 years old who had recovered from COVID-19. CDR3s include the opening cysteine and the closing phenylalanine or tryptophan. The order of the fields is clone size, D gene, V gene, J gene, CDR3 protein, CDR3 DNA. A D gene is named only where the DNA matches it firmly. Size is stated for part of the rows, as once, few or many counts, or as a class when the clone is expanded.

.	.	TRBV12-3/TRBV12-4	TRBJ2-7	CASSSQGNEQYF	TGTGCCAGCAGTTCCCAGGGAAACGAGCAGTACTTC
.	TRBD1	TRBV4-2	TRBJ1-1	CASRAGTGAMNTEAFF	TGTGCCAGCAGGGCCGGGACAGGGGCTATGAACACTGAAGCTTTCTTT
.	.	TRBV9	TRBJ2-2	CASSVGVTGELFF	TGTGCCAGCAGCGTCGGGGTAACCGGGGAGCTGTTTTTT
.	.	TRBV10-2	TRBJ1-1	CASSELLNTEAFF	TGCGCCAGCAGTGAACTCCTGAACACTGAAGCTTTCTTT
once	.	TRBV10-3	TRBJ1-5	CAISESQLLGGNQPQHF	TGTGCCATCAGTGAGTCTCAACTTTTAGGGGGCAATCAGCCCCAGCATTTT
.	.	TRBV6-6	TRBJ1-2	CASSYSLYGYTF	TGTGCCAGCAGTTACTCCCTCTATGGCTACACCTTC
.	TRBD1	TRBV19	TRBJ1-5	CASSVLGQGSLSNQPQHF	TGTGCCAGTAGTGTACTGGGACAGGGTTCCCTAAGCAATCAGCCCCAGCATTTT
.	.	TRBV29-1	TRBJ2-7	CSVPVGGGGYEQYF	TGCAGCGTACCCGTAGGGGGGGGTGGCTACGAGCAGTACTTC
.	.	TRBV6-5	TRBJ1-3	CASSYSGVGDTIYF	TGTGCCAGCAGTTACTCGGGAGTCGGGGACACCATATATTTT
once	.	TRBV2	TRBJ1-6	CASKRGAGSPLHF	TGTGCCAGCAAGCGGGGAGCGGGTTCACCCCTCCACTTT
.	TRBD1	TRBV28	TRBJ2-7	CASSLSRTGGNEQYF	TGTGCCAGCAGTTTATCCAGGACAGGGGGGAACGAGCAGTACTTC
.	.	TRBV19	TRBJ1-2	CASSPTELQGANYGYTF	TGTGCCAGTAGCCCTACGGAATTACAGGGCGCTAACTATGGCTACACCTTC
.	.	TRBV12-5	TRBJ2-3	CASGQQTATDTQYF	TGTGCTAGTGGCCAACAGACAGCTACAGATACGCAGTATTTT
.	.	TRBV28	TRBJ2-1	CASSSSPVYNEQFF	TGTGCCAGCAGTTCATCCCCGGTCTACAATGAGCAGTTCTTC
.	.	TRBV24-1	TRBJ1-5	CATSVSLSNQPQHF	TGTGCCACCAGTGTATCCTTAAGCAATCAGCCCCAGCATTTT
.	TRBD1	TRBV5-1	TRBJ2-7	CASSNSDRAGPYEQYF	TGCGCCAGCAGCAACTCAGACAGGGCTGGACCCTACGAGCAGTACTTC
few	TRBD1	TRBV3-1/TRBV3-2	TRBJ2-4	CASSQEHRGKNIQYF	TGTGCCAGCAGCCAGGAACACAGGGGGAAAAACATTCAGTACTTC
once	TRBD2	TRBV18	TRBJ2-2	CASSRYRTSGGPTGELFF	TGTGCCAGCTCACGATATCGGACTAGCGGGGGACCTACCGGGGAGCTGTTTTTT
.	.	TRBV2	TRBJ2-5	CASSERGTNPETQYF	TGTGCCAGCAGTGAAAGGGGGACAAACCCAGAGACCCAGTACTTC
.	.	TRBV11-2	TRBJ1-1	CASSLGLDRKAFF	TGTGCCAGCAGCTTAGGCCTTGACAGGAAAGCTTTCTTT
few	.	TRBV27	TRBJ1-5	CASSRTGQPQHF	TGTGCCAGCAGTCGAACAGGGCAGCCCCAGCATTTT
.	.	TRBV10-3	TRBJ1-1	CAISEHGGMNTEAFF	TGTGCCATCAGTGAACACGGGGGAATGAACACTGAAGCTTTCTTT
once	TRBD2	TRBV28	TRBJ2-7	CASSLYSGLAIYEQYF	TGTGCCAGCAGTTTGTATTCGGGACTAGCAATTTACGAGCAGTACTTC
once	.	TRBV13	TRBJ2-6	CASSPPWGQKSSGANVLTF	TGTGCCAGCAGCCCTCCGTGGGGGCAGAAAAGCTCTGGGGCCAACGTCCTGACTTTC
.	.	TRBV21-1	TRBJ1-2	CASSLPPRGQGHGYTF	TGTGCCAGCAGCCTGCCCCCAAGGGGACAGGGGCATGGCTACACCTTC
.	.	TRBV6-5	TRBJ1-6	CASSYGAGLNSPLHF	TGTGCCAGCAGTTACGGGGCAGGGTTAAATTCACCCCTCCACTTT
.	TRBD2	TRBV5-4	TRBJ2-5	CASSGGTSGVETQYF	TGTGCCAGCAGCGGGGGGACTAGCGGGGTCGAGACCCAGTACTTC
.	.	TRBV28	TRBJ2-2	CASSFSRRAKNTGELFF	TGTGCCAGCAGTTTTAGTAGGAGGGCAAAGAACACCGGGGAGCTGTTTTTT
.	TRBD1	TRBV4-1	TRBJ1-2	CASSHLRGQGENYGYTF	TGCGCCAGCAGCCACCTTCGAGGCCAGGGGGAAAACTATGGCTACACCTTC
.	TRBD1	TRBV24-1	TRBJ1-5	CATSDDREPRQPQHF	TGTGCCACCAGTGATGACAGGGAACCCAGGCAGCCCCAGCATTTT
.	.	TRBV25-1	TRBJ1-1	CASSAGQMNTEAFF	TGTGCCAGCAGTGCTGGGCAAATGAACACTGAAGCTTTCTTT
.	.	TRBV15	TRBJ1-5	CATSRDSGGNQPQHF	TGTGCCACCAGCAGAGATTCCGGGGGCAATCAGCCCCAGCATTTT
once	.	TRBV30	TRBJ2-1	CAWSPSYNEQFF	TGTGCCTGGAGCCCATCCTACAATGAGCAGTTCTTC
few	.	TRBV28	TRBJ1-2	CASTAGDGYTF	TGTGCCAGCACGGCAGGGGACGGCTACACCTTC
.	.	TRBV29-1	TRBJ2-1	CSGGSSYNEQFF	TGCAGCGGTGGGAGCTCCTACAATGAGCAGTTCTTC
.	TRBD1	TRBV18	TRBJ1-5	CASSPGTGRNQPQHF	TGTGCCAGCTCACCTGGGACAGGTCGCAATCAGCCCCAGCATTTT
.	.	TRBV11-2	TRBJ1-1	CAVADRLNTEAFF	TGTGCCGTGGCGGACAGACTGAACACTGAAGCTTTCTTT
.	TRBD1	TRBV11-2	TRBJ1-5	CASSSGQGAYQPQHF	TGTGCCAGCAGTTCGGGACAGGGGGCGTATCAGCCCCAGCATTTT
.	TRBD1	TRBV25-1	TRBJ1-5	CASRTGAQPQHF	TGTGCCAGCAGAACAGGGGCACAGCCCCAGCATTTT
.	TRBD2	TRBV11-2	TRBJ2-2	CASSLERGSTSGGELFF	TGTGCCAGCAGCTTAGAGAGAGGTTCGACTAGCGGGGGGGAGCTGTTTTTT
once	TRBD1	TRBV13	TRBJ2-7	CASSLQSEGTGSYEQYF	TGTGCCAGCAGCTTGCAATCGGAGGGGACAGGGTCCTACGAGCAGTACTTC
.	.	TRBV10-1	TRBJ1-4	CATLSPGEKLFF	TGCGCCACCCTGAGCCCCGGTGAAAAACTGTTTTTT
.	.	TRBV5-5	TRBJ1-2	CASSLQGGYGYTF	TGTGCCAGCAGCCTACAGGGCGGCTATGGCTACACCTTC
.	.	TRBV29-1	TRBJ1-3	CSVENREGNTIYF	TGCAGCGTTGAAAACAGGGAGGGAAACACCATATATTTT
once	.	TRBV5-1	TRBJ1-1	CASSSGGYTEAFF	TGCGCCAGCAGCTCCGGGGGTTACACTGAAGCTTTCTTT
.	.	TRBV2	TRBJ1-3	CASSELFLGAGNTIYF	TGTGCCAGCAGTGAACTCTTCCTAGGAGCTGGAAACACCATATATTTT
.	.	TRBV7-2	TRBJ1-1	CASSPFPAGGHGAFF	TGTGCCAGCAGCCCCTTCCCGGCAGGCGGGCACGGAGCTTTCTTT
.	TRBD1	TRBV2	TRBJ1-4	CASMEHQGANEKLFF	TGTGCCAGCATGGAACACCAGGGGGCGAATGAAAAACTGTTTTTT